This TCR beta chain was identified during a study of cytomegalovirus exposure and HLA in healthy donors. CDR1 is SGDLS and CDR2 is YYNGEE in the germline V gene. V was shortened by 0 bases and J by 1 base, with 17 bases between the two germline ends. The CDR3 has 18 residues. The PCR employed 60 Vbeta primers together with 13 Jbeta primers. TCRdb's copy holds only in-frame clones and misses some; the assay was immunoSEQ multiplex PCR. The sample has some 95,000 clones, 55% to 75% seen once. The receptor comes from a woman in her late teens or twenties in good health and CMV-seropositive. Sample: PBMCs. The rearrangement uses TRBV9 and TRBJ2-4; the D gene is possibly TRBD1 (6 bases). The CDR3 nucleotides read TGTGCCAGCAGCGTAGAGACTCAGGGGAGAGTCGCCAAAAACATTCAGTACTTC. Translated: CASSVETQGRVAKNIQYF.